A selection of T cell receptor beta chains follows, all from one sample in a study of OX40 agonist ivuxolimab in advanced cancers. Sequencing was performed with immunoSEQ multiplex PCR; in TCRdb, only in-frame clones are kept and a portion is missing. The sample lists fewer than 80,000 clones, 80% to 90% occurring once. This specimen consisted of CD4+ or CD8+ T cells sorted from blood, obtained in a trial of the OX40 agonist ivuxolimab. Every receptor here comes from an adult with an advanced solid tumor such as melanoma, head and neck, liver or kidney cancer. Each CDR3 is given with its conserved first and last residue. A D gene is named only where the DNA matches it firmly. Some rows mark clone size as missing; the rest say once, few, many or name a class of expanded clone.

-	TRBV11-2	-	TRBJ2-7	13	TGTGCCAGCAGCCCGCTAGGGCGCTACGAGCAGTACTTC	CASSPLGRYEQYF
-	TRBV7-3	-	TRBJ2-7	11	TGTGCCAGCAGCAAAGGGGGCGAGCAGTACTTC	CASSKGGEQYF
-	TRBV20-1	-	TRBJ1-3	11	TGCAGTGCTAGACACGGAAACACCATATATTTT	CSARHGNTIYF
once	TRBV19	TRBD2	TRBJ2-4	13	TGTGCCAGTACGGGGGGAAGCAAAAACATTCAGTACTTC	CASTGGSKNIQYF
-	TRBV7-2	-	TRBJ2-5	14	TGTGCCAGCAGCTTATACAGCCTACAAGAGACCCAGTACTTC	CASSLYSLQETQYF
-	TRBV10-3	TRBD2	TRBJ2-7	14	TGTGCCATCAGTGGCCGGGGGGGCGACTACGAGCAGTACTTC	CAISGRGGDYEQYF
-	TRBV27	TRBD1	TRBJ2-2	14	TGTGCCAGCAGTTTAAACAGGGGTACCGGGGAGCTGTTTTTT	CASSLNRGTGELFF
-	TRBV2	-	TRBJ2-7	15	TGTGCCAGCAGTGAAGGGCAGGGTGGTCTCTACGAGCAGTACTTC	CASSEGQGGLYEQYF
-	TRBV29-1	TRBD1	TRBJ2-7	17	TGCAGCGTTGAAGATCACGTCCCAGGGGGCGGTCCCTACGAGCAGTACTTC	CSVEDHVPGGGPYEQYF
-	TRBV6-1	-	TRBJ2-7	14	TGTGCCAGCAGTACAGCAACTACTACCTACGAGCAGTACTTC	CASSTATTTYEQYF
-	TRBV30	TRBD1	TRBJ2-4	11	TGTGCCTGGAGTGGCGACAGGGTGAAGTACTTC	CAWSGDRVKYF
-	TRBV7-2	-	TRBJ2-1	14	TGTGCCAGCAGCTTTTCTAGCGCTTACAATGAGCAGTTCTTC	CASSFSSAYNEQFF
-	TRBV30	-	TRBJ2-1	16	TGTGCCTGGAGTGTAGCAGGCGGCGCGTCCTACAATGAGCAGTTCTTC	CAWSVAGGASYNEQFF
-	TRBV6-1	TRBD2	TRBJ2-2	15	TGTGCCAGCAGTGCATCTAGCGGCCGCACCGGGGAGCTGTTTTTT	CASSASSGRTGELFF
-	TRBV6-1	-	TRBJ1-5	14	TGTGCCACAGGAATGGGACGGAGCAATCAGCCCCAGCATTTT	CATGMGRSNQPQHF
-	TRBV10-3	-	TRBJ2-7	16	TGTGCCATCAGTGAGTCCCCAGGGCTTCCTGGTGTAGAGCAGTACTTC	CAISESPGLPGVEQYF
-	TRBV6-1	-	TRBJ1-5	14	TGTGCCAGCAGTGAAGGTTGGACTGATCAGCCCCAGCATTTT	CASSEGWTDQPQHF
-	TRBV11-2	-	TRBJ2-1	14	TGTGCCAGCAGCTTACGAAGCTCCTACAATGAGCAGTTCTTC	CASSLRSSYNEQFF
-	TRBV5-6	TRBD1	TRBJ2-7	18	TGTGCCAGCAGCTTGGGGCCTACAGGGGACAGGGGTTTGAGTGAGCAGTACTTC	CASSLGPTGDRGLSEQYF
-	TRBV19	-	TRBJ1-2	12	TGTGCCAGGAAAAACCGGGGTTGGGGCTACACCTTC	CARKNRGWGYTF
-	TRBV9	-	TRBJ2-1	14	TGTGCCAGCAGCGTAGCTACAGGGAACAATGAGCAGTTCTTC	CASSVATGNNEQFF
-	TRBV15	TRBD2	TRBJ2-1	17	TGTGCCACCAGCAGAGATGGGCGGGAGAGCTCCTACAATGAGCAGTTCTTC	CATSRDGRESSYNEQFF
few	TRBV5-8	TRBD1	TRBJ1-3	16	TGTGCCAGCAGTCGAGACAGGGGTTTCTCTGGAAACACCATATATTTT	CASSRDRGFSGNTIYF
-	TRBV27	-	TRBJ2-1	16	TGTGCCAGCAGTTTGAGGGGCCTGAGCTCCTACAATGAGCAGTTCTTC	CASSLRGLSSYNEQFF
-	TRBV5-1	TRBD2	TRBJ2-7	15	TGCGCCAGCAGCTCGGGACTAGCGGGAGGGTTCGAGCAGTACTTC	CASSSGLAGGFEQYF
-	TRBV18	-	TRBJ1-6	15	TGTGCCAGCTCACCAACATCAGGGGCTAATTCACCCCTCCACTTT	CASSPTSGANSPLHF
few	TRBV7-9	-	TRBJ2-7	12	TGTGCCAGCAGCTTAAGGGAGGACGAGCAGTACTTC	CASSLREDEQYF
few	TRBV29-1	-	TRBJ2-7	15	TGCAGCGTTGAAGGGACCCGGGACTCCAACTACGAGCAGTACTTC	CSVEGTRDSNYEQYF
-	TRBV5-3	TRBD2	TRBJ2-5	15	TGTGCCAGAAGCTTATGGCGGGAGGTGGCAGAGACCCAGTACTTC	CARSLWREVAETQYF
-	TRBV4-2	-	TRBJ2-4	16	TGTGCCAGCAGCCAAGACGGGGGTCCCTCTAAAAACATTCAGTACTTC	CASSQDGGPSKNIQYF
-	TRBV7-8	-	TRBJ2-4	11	TGTGCCAGCAGCGATCTCGGCATTCAGTACTTC	CASSDLGIQYF
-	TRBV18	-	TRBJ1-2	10	TGTGCCAGCTCACCACCTCGGAGGGCCTTC	CASSPPRRAF
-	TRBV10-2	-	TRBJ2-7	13	TGCGCCAGCATCGGGACCTACTCCTACGAGCAGTACTTC	CASIGTYSYEQYF
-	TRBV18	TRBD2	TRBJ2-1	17	TGTGCCAGCTCCGCGGGAGGGGCAGGGGTTCAGCACAATGAGCAGTTCTTC	CASSAGGAGVQHNEQFF
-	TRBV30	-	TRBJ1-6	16	TGTGCCTGGAGTGTACCATCTGGACAGTATAATTCACCCCTCCACTTT	CAWSVPSGQYNSPLHF
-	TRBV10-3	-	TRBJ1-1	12	TGTGCCATCAGTGTGGACGACACTGAAGCTTTCTTT	CAISVDDTEAFF
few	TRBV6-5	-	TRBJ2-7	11	TGTGCCAGCAGTTACCTAGACGAGCAGTACTTC	CASSYLDEQYF
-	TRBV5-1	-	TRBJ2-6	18	TGCGCCAGCAGCTTGGTGACAGGTTCGAACTCTGGGGCCAACGTCCTGACTTTC	CASSLVTGSNSGANVLTF
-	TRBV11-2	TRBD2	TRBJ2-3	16	TGTGCCAGCAGCTTAGACACGGGAGGGCCGGCGCGAACGCAGTATTTT	CASSLDTGGPARTQYF
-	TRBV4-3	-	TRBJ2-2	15	TGCGCCAGCAGCCAACGAATGGGTGGGACCGGGGAGCTGTTTTTT	CASSQRMGGTGELFF
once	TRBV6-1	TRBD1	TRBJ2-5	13	TGTGGACCGGGGGACAGGGGGCGGGGGACCCAGTACTTC	CGPGDRGRGTQYF
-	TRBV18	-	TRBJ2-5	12	TGTGCCAGCTCACCGGGGGGAGAGACCCAGTACTTC	CASSPGGETQYF
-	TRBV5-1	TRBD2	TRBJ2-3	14	TGCGCCAGCAGCTTAGGACTAGTCGAGGGTACGCAGTATTTT	CASSLGLVEGTQYF
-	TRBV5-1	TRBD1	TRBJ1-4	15	TGCGCCAGCAGCTTGCAGGGGGGCCATAATGAAAAACTGTTTTTT	CASSLQGGHNEKLFF
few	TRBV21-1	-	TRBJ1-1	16	TGTGCCAGCAGCCCCCCCCGACAGCGGGGGAACACTGAAGCTTTCTTT	CASSPPRQRGNTEAFF
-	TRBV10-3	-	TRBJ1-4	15	TGTGCCATCAGTGAGTTGGGGAATAATGGCGAAAAACTGTTTTTT	CAISELGNNGEKLFF